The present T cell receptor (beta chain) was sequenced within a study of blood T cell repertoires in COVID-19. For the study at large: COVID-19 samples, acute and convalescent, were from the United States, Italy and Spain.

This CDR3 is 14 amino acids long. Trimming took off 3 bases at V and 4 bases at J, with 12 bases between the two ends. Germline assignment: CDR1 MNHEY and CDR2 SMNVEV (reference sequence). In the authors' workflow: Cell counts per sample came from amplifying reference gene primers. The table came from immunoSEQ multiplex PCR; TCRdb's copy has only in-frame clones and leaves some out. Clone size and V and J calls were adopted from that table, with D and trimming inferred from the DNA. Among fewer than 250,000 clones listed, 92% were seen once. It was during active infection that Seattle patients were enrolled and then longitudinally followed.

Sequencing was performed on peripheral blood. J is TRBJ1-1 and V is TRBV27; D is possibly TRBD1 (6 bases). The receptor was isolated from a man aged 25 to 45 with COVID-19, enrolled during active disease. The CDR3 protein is CASSLRGKTTEAFF. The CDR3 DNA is TGTGCCAGCAGTTTGAGGGGGAAAACCACTGAAGCTTTCTTT.